This record concerns one T cell receptor beta chain sequence. Its antigen is as yet unknown. Blood got drawn at baseline, again on cycle 4 day 1, and then on cycle 7 day 1. CDR1 is SNHLY, CDR2 FYNNEI, per germline. The CDR3 spans 19 residues. After removal of 7 bases from V and 0 bases from J, the junction contained 11 bases not matched to a gene. TCRdb keeps only in-frame clones here, not all; method: immunoSEQ multiplex PCR. The repertoire consists of tens of thousands of clones, with about 90% occurring once and the leading ten covering roughly 4.9%. The sample belongs to a study of OX40 agonist ivuxolimab in advanced cancers. About the study: Dose-escalation cases comprised hepatocellular carcinoma, melanoma, renal cell or head and neck cancer.

General study points: It was also the case that some nonresponders had low normalized T-cell clonal expansion.

The genes are TRBV2 and TRBJ2-1; 14 bases agree with TRBD2. The material was CD4+ or CD8+ T cells sorted from blood, obtained in a trial of the OX40 agonist ivuxolimab. This clonotype originated in an adult with an advanced solid tumor such as melanoma, head and neck, liver or kidney cancer. The CDR3 reads CASTPRTSGGPSSYNEQFF. The CDR3 DNA reads as TGTGCCAGCACTCCGAGGACTAGCGGGGGGCCTAGCTCCTACAATGAGCAGTTCTTC.